This T cell receptor (beta chain) was found in a study of shared clonotypes between healthy human individuals. Donors were healthy HIV-negative adults without recently reported acute infections or vaccinations. CD4+ cells were split into CD45RA+ naive and CD45RA-negative memory subsets. As originally analysed: Junction-only immunoSEQ data arrived without quality scores, meaning filtering differed. Measured with immunoSEQ multiplex PCR; TCRdb has only the in-frame clones, and not every one. D and trimming were read from the DNA, whereas the V and J calls and clone size are those reported in that table. The data hold roughly 2.6 million clones, with approximately 90% observed a single time. The CDR3 contains 15 residues.

The rearrangement joins TRBV21-1 to TRBJ1-5; TRBD1, the table's D call, lacks a check against the DNA. TRBV21-1 has pseudogene status. The receptor's source is a young man in good health. Sequenced material: naive CD4+ T cells sorted from blood. Documented subset: CD45RA+ positively selected. The CDR3 DNA reads as TGTGCCAGCAGCAAAGGACAGGGGTTCGATCAGCCCCAGCATTTT. It encodes CASSKGQGFDQPQHF.